Listed below are T cell receptor beta chains from one sample, sequenced in a study of blood T cell repertoires in COVID-19. The table came from immunoSEQ multiplex PCR; TCRdb's copy has only in-frame clones and leaves some out. Of some 190,000 clones in the sample, roughly 85% are singletons; the top ten hold under 9.5%. The material sequenced was peripheral blood. The receptor source for this set is a woman aged 55-70 years with acute or convalescent COVID-19. CDR3s include the opening cysteine and the closing phenylalanine or tryptophan.

v_call	j_call	cdr3_aa
TRBV5-4	TRBJ1-5	CASSLQGASQPQHF
TRBV2	TRBJ1-1	CASDRVFGDTEAFF
TRBV2	TRBJ2-3	CATSSGITDTQYF
TRBV5-6	TRBJ1-5	CASSARAGDGNQPQHF
TRBV19	TRBJ1-5	CASSIQRGLSNQPQHF
TRBV14	TRBJ2-2	CASSREPGLAALTGELFF
TRBV14	TRBJ2-1	CASSQEKLAGLNEQFF
TRBV5-1	TRBJ2-7	CASSVTSGSSYEQYF
TRBV6-6	TRBJ1-1	CASSYSTRVGNTEAFF
TRBV28	TRBJ1-5	CASSSAGGSRQPQHF
TRBV30	TRBJ1-1	CAWSIQMEAFF
TRBV6-1	TRBJ1-1	CASSESLKTEAFF
TRBV9	TRBJ1-1	CASSVAGGSTSEAFF
TRBV18	TRBJ2-3	CASSRVSRLGGRDTQYF
TRBV6-1	TRBJ1-2	CASSEARAGGNYGYTF
TRBV5-1	TRBJ2-3	CASSPTGTGVLDTQYF
TRBV15	TRBJ1-1	CATSRRDRDTEAFF
TRBV19	TRBJ2-4	CASRPTSLENIQYF
TRBV7-9	TRBJ2-3	CASSSAGWTDTQYF
TRBV24-1	TRBJ2-1	CATSDLRNEQFF
TRBV6-1	TRBJ2-2	CASSDSAGELFF
TRBV5-1	TRBJ1-1	CASSLAVERTEAFF
TRBV7-3	TRBJ2-1	CASSPTSGGYNEQFF
TRBV19	TRBJ1-2	CASTLTGGTGGYTF
TRBV5-1	TRBJ1-6	CASSLTGGGGNSPLHF
TRBV3-1/TRBV3-2	TRBJ1-2	CASSPDSNYGYTF
TRBV6-5	TRBJ2-1	CASSFGGSVPEEQFF
TRBV6-4	TRBJ1-1	CASSDARGGSEAFF
TRBV5-1	TRBJ1-6	CASSLVSPEDSPLHF
TRBV30	TRBJ1-3	CASTPSGNTIYF
TRBV6-5	TRBJ2-7	CASSNPRDSNYEQYF
TRBV5-4	TRBJ2-7	CASSLEQIGEQYF
TRBV5-1	TRBJ2-2	CASSSTGDTGELFF